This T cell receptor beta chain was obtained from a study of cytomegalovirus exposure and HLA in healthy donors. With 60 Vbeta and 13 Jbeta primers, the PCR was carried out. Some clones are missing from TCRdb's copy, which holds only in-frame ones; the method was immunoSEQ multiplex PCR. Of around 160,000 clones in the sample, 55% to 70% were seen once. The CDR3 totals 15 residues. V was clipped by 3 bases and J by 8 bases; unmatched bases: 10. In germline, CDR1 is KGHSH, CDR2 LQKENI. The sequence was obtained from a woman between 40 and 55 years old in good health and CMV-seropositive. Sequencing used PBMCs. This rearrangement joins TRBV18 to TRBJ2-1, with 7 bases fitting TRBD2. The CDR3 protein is CASSPRLVAGDEQFF. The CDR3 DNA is TGTGCCAGCTCACCGCGGCTAGTCGCGGGGGATGAGCAGTTCTTC.